The present entry profiles one T cell receptor (beta chain) with its context. There is no known antigen for this receptor. The record has no base qualities; no much larger clone is one base away. CDR1 and CDR2 (SNHLY, FYNNEI) derive from the germline V gene. The CDR3, from cysteine to phenylalanine, totals 15 residues. The sequence is cut down to CDR3 DNA, 45 bases in frame from base 1. The V end loses 2 bases and the J end loses 0 bases, and a stretch of 11 bases separates them. Receptors were amplified or captured by the immunoSEQ multiplex PCR assay. The original methods were these. A statistical classification framework was developed to diagnose cytomegalovirus status using the catalog of TCR beta chain sequences. TCRdb holds this immuneACCESS table with in-frame rearrangements only. Some clones are missing; in checked studies, unresolved V genes explain under half, and the rest has no known cause. The V and J calls and clone size were taken over from that table, and D and trimming were inferred from the DNA. This sample comprises about 98,000 clones, 87% of them detected only once. Approximately 4% of the sample is taken by the ten largest.

The data originate from a study of cytomegalovirus exposure and HLA in healthy donors (dated by TCRdb to between 2016 and 2019). For context, the study as a whole: According to a later analysis, one platform produced both the 120 validation repertoires and the roughly 660 repertoires of the first cohort. The study aimed to test whether cataloging public T cell receptors could reveal signatures of past pathogen exposure. Besides the first cohort of 500 to 700 subjects, a separate validation cohort made up of about 120 different subjects was used. To predict cytomegalovirus infection status, the study combined high-throughput TCR immunosequencing, statistical association of individual TCRs with disease status, and machine learning. Broad study findings and their caveats: In vitro tests confirmed that a few of the cytomegalovirus-associated TCR beta chains recognize cytomegalovirus antigens. It was suggested by the authors that the approach could potentially be generalized to other disease states and immunological phenotypes. A total of 164 TCR beta chains were listed by the study as associated with cytomegalovirus. Most TCR sequences were seen in very few donors, while some public TCRs were found in many individuals. In a later analysis, TCRs clustered in the first cohort were found to also tend to co-occur in the 120 or so validation repertoires, with approximately 93% of cluster scores above 0. A later analysis had no HLA typing for the validation cohort, so co-occurrence there was scored across all 120 repertoires. The classifier was reported to diagnose cytomegalovirus status with high specificity and sensitivity in both the original cohort and the validation cohort.

The donors were included in the validation cohort of some 120 subjects, a group kept apart from the roughly 700-subject first cohort. The source is a young woman in good health and CMV-seronegative. The receptor chain draws on TRBV2 and TRBJ2-7, with TRBD1 as a weak D call on 5 bases. Material: PBMCs. In nucleotides, the sequence is TGTGCCAGCAGTGAAATCGCCAGGGACTCCTACGAGCAGTACTTC. It translates as CASSEIARDSYEQYF.